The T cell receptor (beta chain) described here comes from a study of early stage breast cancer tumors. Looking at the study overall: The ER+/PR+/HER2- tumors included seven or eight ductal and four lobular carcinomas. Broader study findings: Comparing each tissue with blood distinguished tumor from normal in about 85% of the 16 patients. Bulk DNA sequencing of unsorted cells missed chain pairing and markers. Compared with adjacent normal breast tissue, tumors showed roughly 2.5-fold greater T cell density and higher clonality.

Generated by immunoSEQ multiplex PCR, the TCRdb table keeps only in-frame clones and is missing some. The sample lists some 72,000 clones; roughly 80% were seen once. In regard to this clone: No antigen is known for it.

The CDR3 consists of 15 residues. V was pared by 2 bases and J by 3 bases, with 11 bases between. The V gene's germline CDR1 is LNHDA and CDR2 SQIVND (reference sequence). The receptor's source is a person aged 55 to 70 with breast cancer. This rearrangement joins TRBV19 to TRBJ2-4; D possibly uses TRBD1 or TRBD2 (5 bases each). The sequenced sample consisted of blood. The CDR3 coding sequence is TGTGCCAGTAGTATAACCGGGGCGATCAAAAACATTCAGTACTTC. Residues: CASSITGAIKNIQYF.